This T cell receptor beta chain was profiled in a study of cytomegalovirus exposure and HLA in healthy donors. Study in general: From donors who were HLA-typed, an early data release held around 85 million unique TCRs.

The germline V gene has CDR1 GTSNPN and CDR2 SVGIG (reference sequence). CDR3 size: 12 residues. The V gene lost 1 base and the J gene lost 6 bases, with 8 bases spanning the gap. Overall study findings and caveats: Earlier analysis yielded a pattern in which most TCR beta V segments were productive about 90% or about 30% of the time.

Concerning this clone itself: Its antigen is not identified.

13 Jbeta primers and 60 Vbeta primers were used for the PCR. The table came from immunoSEQ multiplex PCR; TCRdb's copy has only in-frame clones and leaves some out. This repertoire comprises approximately 140,000 clones; its ten largest clones make up around 1.5%. Sequencing used PBMCs. The gene calls are TRBV30 and TRBJ2-3; tentatively, D is TRBD2 (6 bases). This receptor was identified in a woman between 50 and 59 years old in good health and CMV-seronegative. DNA for the CDR3: TGTGCCTGGAGTGGGGAGGTGGATACGCAGTATTTT. Protein: CAWSGEVDTQYF.